These 31 T cell receptor beta chains originate from one sample sequenced in a study of chemoradiotherapy in HPV16-positive cancers. The table came from immunoSEQ multiplex PCR; TCRdb's copy has only in-frame clones and leaves some out. This sample carries about 39,000 clones, roughly 77% of them seen once, and the ten largest clones take roughly 5.1%. The material was blood, obtained from a patient who underwent chemoradiotherapy. These receptors originate from a human donor with HPV-associated anogenital cancer.

This chain joins TRBV7-9 and TRBJ2-3; no clear D. Between the trimmed V and J ends, which lost 5 bases and 9 bases, there was a span of 15 bases. Germline lookup yields CDR1 SEHNR and CDR2 FQNEAQ (reference sequence). The CDR3 consists of 13 residues. As DNA, the CDR3 is TGTGCCAGCAGCGGTTATGCACAGAGGACGCAGTATTTT. Amino acids: CASSGYAQRTQYF.

This clone appeared once. The genes are TRBV2 and TRBJ2-2, with 9 bases aligning to TRBD2. With 7 bases clipped from V and 1 base from J, the junction kept 7 bases outside the gene matches. CDR1 is SNHLY and CDR2 is FYNNEI in the germline V gene. This CDR3 spans 16 amino acids. CDR3 in amino acids: CASIATSGVNTGELFF. As DNA, the CDR3 is TGTGCCAGCATCGCGACTAGCGGAGTGAACACCGGGGAGCTGTTTTTT.

The rearrangement links TRBV6-6 to TRBJ2-7; a weak D match, TRBD2 (6 bases). In germline, CDR1 is MNHNY, CDR2 SVGAGI (reference sequence). The V end was cut by 4 bases, the J end by 3 bases, with 19 bases between. The CDR3 extends over 16 amino acids. The CDR3 coding sequence is TGTGCCAGCAGTTTTCAAGGGGACTCGACCTACTACGAGCAGTACTTC. Encoded protein: CASSFQGDSTYYEQYF.

This clone has only a few counts. This chain joins TRBV19 and TRBJ1-1; TRBD1 matches 10 bases. Trimming took 3 bases from V and 7 from J; bases not matched to a gene: 5. Germline loops: CDR1 LNHDA, CDR2 SQIVND (reference sequence). The CDR3 spans 14 residues. In DNA form, the CDR3 reads TGTGCCAGTAGTATGCCCCGGACAGGGGGTGAAGCTTTCTTT. It codes for CASSMPRTGGEAFF. Complete variable domain (other parts from reference TRBV19 and TRBJ1-1): DGGITQSPKYLFRKEGQNVTLSCEQNLNHDAMYWYRQDPGQGLRLIYYSQIVNDFQKGDIAEGYSVSREKKESFPLTVTSAQKNPTAFYLCASSMPRTGGEAFFGQGTRLTVV.

This chain connects TRBV5-1 to TRBJ2-3; 9 bases are a match to TRBD1. Germline loops: CDR1 SGHRS, CDR2 YFSETQ. The CDR3 runs 14 residues. Trimming at V came to 2 bases and at J to 6 bases, leaving 4 bases not matched to a gene. CDR3 protein: CASSFRQGGDTQYF. CDR3 bases: TGCGCCAGCAGCTTTAGACAGGGGGGGGATACGCAGTATTTT. Full variable domain (missing parts from reference TRBV5-1 and TRBJ2-3): KAGVTQTPRYLIKTRGQQVTLSCSPISGHRSVSWYQQTPGQGLQFLFEYFSETQRNKGNFPGRFSGRQFSNSRSEMNVSTLELGDSALYLCASSFRQGGDTQYFGPGTRLTVL.

This clone was counted only a few times. The chain links TRBV7-8 to TRBJ2-5; 12 bases fit TRBD2. This CDR3 is built from 16 residues. Germline CDR1 and CDR2: SGHVS and FQNEAQ. J lost 4 bases, V lost 5 bases, and 8 bases had no gene match. The CDR3 loop is CASSAASGGAGETQYF. For the CDR3, the DNA is TGTGCCAGCAGCGCCGCTAGCGGGGGGGCCGGAGAGACCCAGTACTTC. Variable domain in full (rest from reference TRBV7-8 and TRBJ2-5): GAGVSQSPRYKVAKRGQDVALRCDPISGHVSLFWYQQALGQGPEFLTYFQNEAQLDKSGLPSDRFFAERPEGSVSTLKIQRTQQEDSAVYLCASSAASGGAGETQYFGPGTRLLVL.

The CDR3 is CSVEGGYGYTF. The CDR3 nucleotides read TGCAGCGTTGAGGGGGGCTATGGCTACACCTTC. This chain joins TRBV29-1 and TRBJ1-2; a possible D gene is TRBD1 (5 bases). Deletions cut 3 bases from V and 4 bases from J, with 6 bases between. The CDR3 totals 11 residues. CDR1 is SQVTM, CDR2 ANQGSEA, per germline.

This clone was detected a few times. J is TRBJ2-7 and V is TRBV5-4, with D maybe TRBD1 (5 bases). The V and J ends lost 2 bases and 1 base respectively, with 13 bases between them. The CDR3 has 15 residues. Germline CDR1 is SGHNT and CDR2 is YYREEE (reference sequence). CDR3 sequence (DNA): TGTGCCAGCAGCTTACCACAGGCCTCATCCTACGAGCAGTACTTC. This gives the protein CASSLPQASSYEQYF.

The genes are TRBV7-2 and TRBJ1-4; the D is unclear. This CDR3 has 14 residues. V was pared by 5 bases and J by 8 bases, with 15 bases between. Per germline, CDR1 SGHTA and CDR2 FQGNSA. The CDR3, as DNA: TGTGCCAGCAGCCCCGGGCCGGGTAACGAAAAACTGTTTTTT. This encodes CASSPGPGNEKLFF.

The rearrangement joins TRBV2 to TRBJ2-3; 9 nucleotides align to TRBD2. The V segment lost 5 bases and the J segment 7 bases; nucleotides outside the gene matches: 10. This CDR3 spans 15 amino acids. Looked up from germline, CDR1 is SNHLY and CDR2 is FYNNEI. This chain's CDR3 is CASSNPGLAKYTQYF. CDR3 nucleotides: TGTGCCAGCAGTAACCCGGGACTAGCAAAGTATACGCAGTATTTT.

The chain links TRBV19 to TRBJ2-3; TRBD1 matches 9 bases. J was trimmed by 5 bases and V by 6 bases; bases with no gene match: 6. The CDR3 consists of 14 residues. CDR1 and CDR2 (germline): LNHDA, SQIVND (reference sequence). The CDR3 DNA is TGTGCCAGTAGCGGGACAGGGAGGGAAGATACGCAGTATTTT. Protein sequence: CASSGTGREDTQYF.

V and J are TRBV30 and TRBJ2-5; no clear D. The germline V gene has CDR1 GTSNPN and CDR2 SVGIG (reference sequence). V was clipped by 3 bases and J by 5 bases, with 10 bases between them. CDR3 size: 12 residues. The CDR3 nucleotides read TGTGCCTGGAGCAGAGTTGAGGAGACCCAGTACTTC. Protein product: CAWSRVEETQYF.

The chain couples TRBV2 to TRBJ2-2, with 13 bases identical to TRBD2. Per the germline V gene, CDR1 is SNHLY and CDR2 is FYNNEI. With 1 base clipped from V and 4 bases from J, the junction kept 9 bases outside the gene matches. The CDR3 spans 19 residues. CDR3 in DNA: TGTGCCAGCAGTGAAGTCGAACTAGCGGGGGGGCGACGCACCGGGGAGCTGTTTTTT. It specifies CASSEVELAGGRRTGELFF. Drawing the rest from reference TRBV2 and TRBJ2-2, the complete variable domain is EPEVTQTPSHQVTQMGQEVILRCVPISNHLYFYWYRQILGQKVEFLVSFYNNEISEKSEIFDDQFSVERPDGSNFTLKIRSTKLEDSAMYFCASSEVELAGGRRTGELFFGEGSRLTVL.

This clone occurred once. The chain carries TRBV11-2 and TRBJ1-6; no clear D. The CDR3 runs 12 residues. The V end lost 0 bases, the J end lost 10 bases, and 4 bases lay between the germline ends. CDR1 is SGHAT, CDR2 FQNNGV, per germline. The CDR3 sequence is CASSLEGSPLHF. CDR3 coding DNA: TGTGCCAGCAGCTTAGAAGGATCACCCCTCCACTTT.

This clone was observed once. The J gene is TRBJ1-1, the V gene TRBV18, with D possibly matching TRBD1 (5 bases). The germline V gene encodes CDR1 KGHSH and CDR2 LQKENI. The CDR3 has 16 amino acids. V shed 3 bases and J shed 0 bases, with 14 bases lying between them. In nucleotides, the CDR3 is TGTGCCAGCTCACCTCCAAGGGACCCACTGAACACTGAAGCTTTCTTT. This codes for CASSPPRDPLNTEAFF.

The count of this clone is one. The chain has TRBV7-8 and TRBJ1-1, with no clear D. Trimming removed 9 bases from V and 1 base from J, with 15 bases in between. Germline CDR1 is SGHVS and CDR2 is FQNEAQ. There are 14 residues in the CDR3. The CDR3 sequence is CASGIFEGNTEAFF. The CDR3, as DNA: TGTGCCAGTGGCATATTTGAGGGGAACACTGAAGCTTTCTTT.

The DNA for the CDR3 is TGTGCCAGCAGTTACCACGACAGGTTTTCTGGAAAACTGTTTTTT. It specifies CASSYHDRFSGKLFF. The rearrangement joins TRBV6-5 to TRBJ1-4, with D possibly being TRBD1 (6 bases). Germline V lookup: CDR1 MNHEY, CDR2 SVGAGI. The CDR3 extends over 15 amino acids. V was clipped by 2 bases and J by 10 bases, with 17 bases between them.

The rearrangement joins TRBV19 to TRBJ1-5, with 8 bases fitting TRBD1. CDR1 is LNHDA, CDR2 SQIVND, per germline (reference sequence). J gave up 7 bases and V 4 bases, and 9 bases lay outside the gene matches. The CDR3 totals 15 residues. The CDR3 is CASSTGQGSWQPQHF. The CDR3 DNA sequence: TGTGCCAGTAGTACCGGACAGGGATCGTGGCAGCCCCAGCATTTT.

The chain carries TRBV6-6 and TRBJ1-4, with D maybe TRBD1 (5 bases). The CDR3 length is 15 residues. Germline values: CDR1 MNHNY, CDR2 SVGAGI (reference sequence). The ends were cut back, 7 bases at V and 5 bases at J, with 17 bases in the middle. CDR3 amino acids: CASIEPGRPNEKLFF. CDR3 nucleotide sequence: TGTGCCAGCATCGAACCGGGACGGCCCAATGAAAAACTGTTTTTT.

In DNA form, the CDR3 reads TGCGCCAGCAGCCAAGATGGAGGCACTTTGGCCCAGTACTTC. It yields the protein CASSQDGGTLAQYF. The rearrangement links TRBV4-1 to TRBJ2-5; weak D call: TRBD2 (5 bases). Germline V gene lookup returns CDR1 MGHRA and CDR2 YSYEKL. The CDR3 runs to 14 residues. Deletions cut 0 bases from V and 9 bases from J, with 14 bases between.

The rearrangement uses TRBV29-1 and TRBJ1-2, with D possibly TRBD1 on 6 matching bases. Germline CDR1 SQVTM, CDR2 ANQGSEA. V lost 5 bases to trimming and J lost 5 bases, with 15 bases between them. There are 13 residues in the CDR3. The CDR3 nucleotides read TGCAGCGTTTTTTCGGGGGGCAAGTATGGCTACACCTTC. Amino acid sequence: CSVFSGGKYGYTF.

This chain joins TRBV7-9 and TRBJ2-1; TRBD1 matches 12 bases. After removal of 2 bases from V and 4 bases from J, the junction contained 9 bases not matched to a gene. The germline V gene has CDR1 SEHNR and CDR2 FQNEAQ (reference sequence). This CDR3 region has 18 residues. CDR3 loop: CASSLRHPGQGAYNEQFF. The CDR3 DNA is TGTGCCAGCAGCTTACGCCATCCGGGACAGGGGGCTTACAATGAGCAGTTCTTC. The variable domain in full, completed from reference TRBV7-9 and TRBJ2-1, reads DTGVSQNPRHKITKRGQNVTFRCDPISEHNRLYWYRQTLGQGPEFLTYFQNEAQLEKSRLLSDRFSAERPKGSFSTLEIQRTEQGDSAMYLCASSLRHPGQGAYNEQFFGPGTRLTVL.

V gene TRBV7-2 combines with J gene TRBJ2-3; 8 positions match TRBD2. Germline V gives CDR1 SGHTA, CDR2 FQGNSA. CDR3 length equals 15 residues. The V gene end was trimmed by 5 bases and the J gene end by 7 bases; junction bases not matched to a gene: 11. The CDR3 loop is CASSPPYGGAYTQYF. As DNA, the CDR3 is TGTGCCAGCAGCCCTCCTTACGGGGGGGCTTATACGCAGTATTTT.

The rearrangement links TRBV1 to TRBJ2-1; TRBD1 is taken as the D call from the table, unchecked against the DNA. TRBV1 is given as a pseudogene. The CDR3 runs 11 residues. The CDR3 loop reads CPCAGGNEQFF. The CDR3 DNA sequence: TGCCCCTGCGCAGGGGGCAATGAGCAGTTCTTC.

The chain is built from TRBV7-6 and TRBJ1-1; D is possibly TRBD1 (5 bases). Germline V gene data show CDR1 as SGHVS and CDR2 as FNYEAQ. The CDR3 sequence is 15 residues long. The V and J ends lost 0 bases and 0 bases respectively, with 8 bases between them. DNA of the CDR3: TGTGCCAGCAGCTTAGCCGGGGGGATGAACACTGAAGCTTTCTTT. It is translated as CASSLAGGMNTEAFF.

The V gene is TRBV5-4, the J gene TRBJ1-2; the D gene is possibly TRBD1 (6 bases). Germline V gene sequence: CDR1 SGHNT, CDR2 YYREEE (reference sequence). This CDR3 comprises 13 residues. Trimming took 4 bases from V and 6 from J, leaving 13 bases between them. CDR3 loop: CASSPRGGHGYTF. The CDR3, as DNA: TGTGCCAGCAGCCCGAGGGGGGGCCATGGCTACACCTTC.

The J gene is TRBJ2-5, the V gene TRBV11-3; TRBD2 matches at 10 bases. CDR3 length equals 15 residues. The junction had 1 base not matched to a gene; V was cut back by 1 base and J by 2 bases. CDR1 is SGHNT, CDR2 YENEEA, per germline. In DNA, the CDR3 is TGTGCCAGCAGCTTAGCAGCGGGGGGGCAAGAGACCCAGTACTTC. Residues: CASSLAAGGQETQYF.

The chain couples TRBV4-2 to TRBJ2-5; 11 bases agree with TRBD1. Per germline, CDR1 LGHNA and CDR2 YNFKEQ. V lost 1 base to trimming and J lost 5 bases; unmatched junction nucleotides: 9. The CDR3 has 17 amino acids. CDR3 region: CASSQVAGTGGPETQYF. CDR3 sequence (DNA): TGTGCCAGCAGCCAAGTCGCTGGGACAGGGGGACCGGAGACCCAGTACTTC.

The genes are TRBV14 and TRBJ2-7, with TRBD1 matching 7 bases. V trimming: 3 bases; J trimming: 2 bases; junction bases outside the gene matches: 4. CDR1 is SGHDN, CDR2 FVKESK, per germline. The CDR3 spans 14 residues. CDR3 nucleotide sequence: TGTGCCAGCAGCCATTGGGACAGTGCCTACGAGCAGTACTTC. Encoded protein: CASSHWDSAYEQYF.

The chain couples TRBV4-3 to TRBJ2-2; 7 bases fit TRBD2. The CDR3 contains 18 residues. Germline-derived CDR1 and CDR2 are LGHNA and YSLEER. The V segment lost 0 bases and the J segment 5 bases; nucleotides outside the gene matches: 12. The CDR3 bases are TGCGCCAGCAGCCAAGATCTGGGAGGACTAGGGTCGACCGGGGAGCTGTTTTTT. Protein product: CASSQDLGGLGSTGELFF.

This clone was picked up one time. J is TRBJ2-2 and V is TRBV7-7, with 8 bases identical to TRBD1. The germline gives CDR1 SSHAT, CDR2 FNYEAQ (reference sequence). V dropped 4 bases and J dropped 2; count of bases not matched to a gene: 3. The CDR3 covers 15 residues. DNA of the CDR3: TGTGCCAGCAGCTCGGGACAGGCAAACACCGGGGAGCTGTTTTTT. The encoded protein is CASSSGQANTGELFF.